This T cell receptor (beta chain) was sequenced in a study of blood T cells in healthy people across ages. Findings and limits, study-wide: There were more naive CD4+ cells and higher diversity in long-lived donors than in aged donors.

A J-beta primer mix and a sample-barcoded 5' primer were used in a second PCR of about 7 to 12 cycles. TCRdb re-derived calls from the 5' RACE reads in MiXCR, one entry per CDR3 protein. The sample shows about a million distinct CDR3 sequences, 35% to 40% of them seen only once. Of note for this clonotype: Its target is unknown.

Every sample yielded at least 6.5 million isolated PBMCs. The amount of total RNA extracted per sample was at least 5 micrograms. Sequenced material: blood. This TCR was recovered from a man younger than 35 in good health.

The CDR3 protein is CASSASRDRTYYNEQFF. The CDR3 nucleotides are TGTGCCAGCAGCGCGAGTCGGGACAGGACATACTACAATGAGCAGTTCTTC. The rearrangement uses TRBV9 and TRBJ2-1, with 8 bases fitting TRBD1. This CDR3 has 17 residues. Trimming removed 3 bases from V and 3 bases from J; junction bases left unmatched: 11. CDR1 is SGDLS, CDR2 YYNGEE, per germline.